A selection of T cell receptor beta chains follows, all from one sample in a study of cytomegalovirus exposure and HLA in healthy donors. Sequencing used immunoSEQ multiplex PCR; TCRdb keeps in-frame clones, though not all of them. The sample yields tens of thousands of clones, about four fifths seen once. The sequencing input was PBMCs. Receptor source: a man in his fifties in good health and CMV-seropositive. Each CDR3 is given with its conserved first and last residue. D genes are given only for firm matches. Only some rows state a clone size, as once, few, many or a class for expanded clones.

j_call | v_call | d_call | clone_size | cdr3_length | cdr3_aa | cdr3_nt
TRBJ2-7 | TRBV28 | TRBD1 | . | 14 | CASRKGQVPYEQYF | TGTGCCAGCAGGAAAGGACAGGTCCCCTACGAGCAGTACTTC
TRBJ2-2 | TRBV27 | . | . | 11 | CASSSTGELFF | TGTGCCAGCAGTTCGACTGGGGAGCTGTTTTTT
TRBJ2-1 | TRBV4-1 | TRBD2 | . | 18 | CASSPHSTSGRVSNEQFF | TGCGCCAGCAGCCCTCATTCGACTAGCGGGAGAGTCAGCAATGAGCAGTTCTTC
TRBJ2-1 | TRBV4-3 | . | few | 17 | CASSQAMIVIIYNEQFF | TGCGCCAGTAGCCAAGCTATGATCGTCATCATCTACAATGAGCAGTTCTTC
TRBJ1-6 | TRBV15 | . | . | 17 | CVTSRGRGSSYNSPLHF | TGTGTCACCAGCAGGGGCAGGGGAAGCTCCTATAATTCCCCCCTCCACTTT
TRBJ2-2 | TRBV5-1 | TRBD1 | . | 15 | CAGSETDRVTGELFF | TGCGCCGGCAGCGAAACCGACAGGGTCACCGGGGAGCTGTTTTTT
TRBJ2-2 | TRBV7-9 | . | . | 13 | CASSLIGEGELFF | TGTGCCAGCAGCTTAATAGGAGAGGGGGAGCTGTTTTTT
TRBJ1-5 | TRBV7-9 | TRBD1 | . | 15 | CSSSQDRGGNQPQHF | TGTTCCAGCAGCCAAGACAGGGGGGGGAATCAGCCCCAGCATTTT
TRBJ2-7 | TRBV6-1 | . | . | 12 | CASSEQRDEQYF | TGTGCCAGCAGTGAACAGAGGGACGAGCAGTACTTC
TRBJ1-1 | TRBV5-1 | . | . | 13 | CASSDQGNTEAFF | TGCGCCAGCAGCGATCAGGGGAACACTGAAGCTTTCTTT
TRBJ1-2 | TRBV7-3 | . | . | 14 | CASSLVGGNYGYTF | TGTGCCAGCAGCTTAGTGGGGGGGAACTATGGCTACACCTTC
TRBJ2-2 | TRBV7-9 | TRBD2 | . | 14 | CASSFVGGSGELFF | TGTGCCAGCAGCTTCGTCGGGGGGTCCGGGGAGCTGTTTTTT
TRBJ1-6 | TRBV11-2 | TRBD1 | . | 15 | CASSLEQGRNSPLHF | TGTGCCAGCAGCTTAGAACAGGGGAGGAATTCACCCCTCCACTTT
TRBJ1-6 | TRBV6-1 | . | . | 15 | CASSDGQVKHTTLHF | TGTGCCAGCAGTGATGGCCAGGTGAAACATACCACCCTCCACTTT
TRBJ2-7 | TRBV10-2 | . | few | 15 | CASRIPGTSSYEQYF | TGCGCCAGCAGGATCCCAGGGACATCCTCCTACGAGCAGTACTTC
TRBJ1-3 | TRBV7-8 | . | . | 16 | CASSLVLQGTGNTIYF | TGTGCCAGCAGCTTAGTCCTCCAGGGTACTGGAAACACCATATATTTT
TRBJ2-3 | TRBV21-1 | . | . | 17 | CVSSKEARRVATDTQYF | TGTGTCAGCAGCAAAGAGGCCAGGAGGGTTGCCACAGATACGCAGTATTTT
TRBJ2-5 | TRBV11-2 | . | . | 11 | CASSPLETQYF | TGTGCCAGCAGCCCATTAGAGACCCAGTACTTC
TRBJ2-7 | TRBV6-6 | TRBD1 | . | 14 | CASSPPGQGGEQYF | TGTGCCAGCAGTCCTCCCGGACAGGGGGGCGAGCAGTACTTC
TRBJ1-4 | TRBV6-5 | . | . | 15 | CASSQTGLGAEKLFF | TGTGCCAGCAGCCAAACCGGGTTAGGGGCTGAAAAACTGTTTTTT
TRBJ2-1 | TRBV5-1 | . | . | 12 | CASSFLVNEQFF | TGCGCCAGCAGCTTTCTAGTCAATGAGCAGTTCTTC
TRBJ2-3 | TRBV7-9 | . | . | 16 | CSSSLYEGVRTVTQYF | TGTTCCAGCAGCTTATACGAGGGGGTGCGGACTGTTACGCAGTATTTT
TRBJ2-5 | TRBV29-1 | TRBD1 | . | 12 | CSGTGAQETQYF | TGCAGCGGAACAGGGGCCCAAGAGACCCAGTACTTC
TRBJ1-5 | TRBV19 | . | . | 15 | CASSSQLASNQPQHF | TGTGCCAGTAGTAGCCAATTAGCTAGCAATCAGCCCCAGCATTTT
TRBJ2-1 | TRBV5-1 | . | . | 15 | CASSLQQSSYNEQFF | TGCGCCAGCAGCTTGCAACAGAGCTCCTACAATGAGCAGTTCTTC
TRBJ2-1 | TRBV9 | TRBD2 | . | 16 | CASSKLGTSANNEQFF | TGTGCCAGCAGCAAACTCGGGACTAGCGCCAACAATGAGCAGTTCTTC
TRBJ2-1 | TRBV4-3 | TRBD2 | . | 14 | CASSFSGGYNEQFF | TGCGCCAGCAGCTTCTCGGGGGGGTACAATGAGCAGTTCTTC
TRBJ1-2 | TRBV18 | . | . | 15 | CASSPPFKSSYGYTF | TGTGCCAGCTCACCACCATTTAAATCGTCCTATGGCTACACCTTC
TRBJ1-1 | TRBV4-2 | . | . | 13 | CASSLLANTEAFF | TGTGCCAGCAGTCTCTTGGCGAACACTGAAGCTTTCTTT
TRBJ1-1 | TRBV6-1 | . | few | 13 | CASSGEGYTEAFF | TGTGCCAGCAGTGGAGAGGGATACACTGAAGCTTTCTTT
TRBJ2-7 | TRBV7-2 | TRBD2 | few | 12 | CASSGTSQGQYF | TGTGCCAGCAGCGGGACTAGCCAGGGGCAGTACTTC
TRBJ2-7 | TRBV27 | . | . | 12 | CASSLPGYEQYF | TGTGCCAGCAGTTTACCCGGTTACGAGCAGTACTTC
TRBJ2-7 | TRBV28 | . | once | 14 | CASSLSGLSYEQYF | TGTGCCAGCAGTTTATCGGGGTTGTCCTACGAGCAGTACTTC
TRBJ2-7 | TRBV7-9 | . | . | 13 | CASSLAGVYEQYF | TGTGCCAGCAGCTTAGCAGGGGTCTACGAGCAGTACTTC
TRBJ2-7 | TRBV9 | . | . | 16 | CASSANARGGSYEQYF | TGTGCCAGCAGCGCAAACGCTAGGGGCGGTTCCTACGAGCAGTACTTC
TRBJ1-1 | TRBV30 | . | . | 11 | CAWSWGTEALF | TGTGCCTGGAGTTGGGGGACTGAAGCTCTCTTT
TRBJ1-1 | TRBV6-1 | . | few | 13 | CASSPGINTEAFF | TGTGCCAGCAGTCCAGGGATCAACACTGAAGCTTTCTTT
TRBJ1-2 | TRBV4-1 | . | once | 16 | CASSQDPQGNSYGYTF | TGCGCCAGCAGCCAAGATCCCCAGGGAAACTCCTATGGCTACACCTTC
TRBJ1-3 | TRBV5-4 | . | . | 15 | CASSLQAGSGNTIYF | TGTGCCAGCAGCTTGCAGGCCGGCTCTGGAAACACCATATATTTT
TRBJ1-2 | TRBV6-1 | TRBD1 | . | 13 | CASSYAGQGGYTF | TGTGCCAGCAGTTATGCAGGACAGGGTGGCTACACCTTC
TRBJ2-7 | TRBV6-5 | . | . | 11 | CASSYRYEQYF | TGTGCCAGCAGTTACCGTTACGAGCAGTACTTC
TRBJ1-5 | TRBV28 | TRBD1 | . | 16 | CASSLRTGSGNQPQHF | TGTGCCAGCAGTCTACGGACAGGGTCGGGCAATCAGCCCCAGCATTTT
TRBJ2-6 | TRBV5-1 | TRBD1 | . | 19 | CASTSGQTAGSSGANVLTF | TGCGCCAGCACTTCGGGACAGACGGCAGGAAGCTCTGGGGCCAACGTCCTGACTTTC
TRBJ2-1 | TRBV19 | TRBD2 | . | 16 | CASSINSGRAYNEQFF | TGTGCCAGTAGTATTAATAGCGGGAGGGCCTACAATGAGCAGTTCTTC
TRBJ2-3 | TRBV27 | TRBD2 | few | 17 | CASSPLAGLRGTDTQYF | TGTGCCAGCAGTCCGCTAGCGGGTTTACGTGGCACAGATACGCAGTATTTT
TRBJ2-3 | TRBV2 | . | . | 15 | CASSRRQVDTDTQYF | TGTGCCAGCAGTAGGCGACAGGTAGACACAGATACGCAGTATTTT